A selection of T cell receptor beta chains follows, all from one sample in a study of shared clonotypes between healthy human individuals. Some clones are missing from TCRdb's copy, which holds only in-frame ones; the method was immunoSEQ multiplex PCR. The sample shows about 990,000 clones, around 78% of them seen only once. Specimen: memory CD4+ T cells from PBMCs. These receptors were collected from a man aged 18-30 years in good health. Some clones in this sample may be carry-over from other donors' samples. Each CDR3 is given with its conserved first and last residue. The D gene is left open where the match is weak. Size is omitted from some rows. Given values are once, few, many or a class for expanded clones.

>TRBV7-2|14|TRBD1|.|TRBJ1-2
CASSLDGTGSGYTF
TGTGCCAGCAGCTTAGATGGGACAGGGTCGGGCTACACCTTC
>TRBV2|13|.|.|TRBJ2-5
CASSEQLQETQYF
TGTGCCAGCAGTGAGCAGCTGCAGGAGACCCAGTACTTC
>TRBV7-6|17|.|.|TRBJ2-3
CASSFLGGPDSTDTQYF
TGTGCCAGCAGCTTTCTTGGGGGGCCGGATTCCACAGATACGCAGTATTTT
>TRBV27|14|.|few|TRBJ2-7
CASSLLWLAYEQYF
TGTGCCAGCAGTTTATTGTGGCTGGCCTACGAGCAGTACTTC
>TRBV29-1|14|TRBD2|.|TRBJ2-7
CSVTRTSGTYEQYF
TGCAGCGTGACTCGGACTAGCGGAACCTACGAGCAGTACTTC
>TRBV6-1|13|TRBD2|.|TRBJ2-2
CASRSGGTGELFF
TGTGCCAGCAGGTCGGGGGGCACCGGGGAGCTGTTTTTT
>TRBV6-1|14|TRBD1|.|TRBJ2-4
CASRDRLAKNIQYF
TGTGCCAGCAGGGACAGGTTAGCCAAAAACATTCAGTACTTC
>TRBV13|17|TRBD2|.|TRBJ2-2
CASSFSFGTRLAGELFF
TGTGCCAGCAGCTTTTCCTTTGGGACTAGACTGGCCGGGGAGCTGTTTTTT
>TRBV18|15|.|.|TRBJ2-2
CASSLLPANTGELFF
TGTGCCAGCTCACTGCTTCCCGCGAACACCGGGGAGCTGTTTTTT
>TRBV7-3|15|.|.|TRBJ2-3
CASSLGYPSTDTQYF
TGTGCCAGCAGCTTAGGGTACCCCAGCACAGATACGCAGTATTTT
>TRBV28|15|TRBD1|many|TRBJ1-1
CASSVGQGARTEAFF
TGTGCCAGCAGTGTGGGACAGGGGGCGCGTACTGAAGCTTTCTTT
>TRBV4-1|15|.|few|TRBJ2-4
CASSQAFMAKNIQYF
TGCGCCAGCAGCCAAGCCTTTATGGCCAAAAACATTCAGTACTTC
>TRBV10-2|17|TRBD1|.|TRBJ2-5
CASSEEAIYRGDETQYF
TGCGCCAGCAGTGAGGAAGCTATTTACAGGGGTGATGAGACCCAGTACTTC
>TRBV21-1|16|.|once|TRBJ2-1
CASSKALGQVYNEQFF
TGTGCCAGCAGCAAAGCGCTAGGACAGGTCTACAATGAGCAGTTCTTC
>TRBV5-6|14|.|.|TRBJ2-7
CASSLGQRGYEQYF
TGTGCCAGCAGCTTAGGACAGCGGGGCTACGAGCAGTACTTC
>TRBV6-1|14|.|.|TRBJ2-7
CASSEAGIGYEQYF
TGTGCCAGCAGTGAAGCCGGGATCGGTTACGAGCAGTACTTC
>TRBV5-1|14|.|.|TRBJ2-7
CASSRRYQGYEQYF
TGCGCCAGCAGCCGACGCTATCAGGGATACGAGCAGTACTTC
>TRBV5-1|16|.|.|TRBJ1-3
CASSSVFGGSGNTIYF
TGCGCCAGCAGCTCTGTCTTCGGGGGCTCCGGAAACACCATATATTTT
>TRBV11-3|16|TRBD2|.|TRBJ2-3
CASNLEAGVGTDTQYF
TGTGCCAGCAACTTAGAAGCGGGAGTCGGCACGGATACGCAGTATTTT
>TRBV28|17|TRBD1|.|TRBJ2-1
CASSLWSQGVTYNEQFF
TGTGCCAGCAGTTTATGGTCCCAGGGGGTCACCTACAATGAGCAGTTCTTC
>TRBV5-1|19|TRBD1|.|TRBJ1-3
CASSLDWDRELDSGNTIYF
TGCGCCAGCAGCTTGGACTGGGACAGAGAGCTTGACTCTGGAAACACCATATATTTT
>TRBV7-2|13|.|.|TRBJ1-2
CASSNGRGLGYTF
TGTGCCAGCAGCAACGGACGAGGCTTGGGCTACACCTTC
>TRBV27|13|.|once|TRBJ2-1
CASSSPLSYEQFF
TGTGCCAGCAGTTCCCCACTGTCTTATGAGCAGTTCTTC
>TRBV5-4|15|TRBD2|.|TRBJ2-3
CASSLEGLATDTQYF
TGTGCCAGCAGCTTGGAGGGACTAGCTACAGATACGCAGTATTTT
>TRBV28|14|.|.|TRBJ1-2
CASSLGYTPYGYTF
TGTGCCAGCAGTTTAGGGTACACCCCCTATGGCTACACCTTC
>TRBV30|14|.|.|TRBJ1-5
CAWSVQGWNQPQHF
TGTGCCTGGAGTGTACAGGGATGGAATCAGCCCCAGCATTTT
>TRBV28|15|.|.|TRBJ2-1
CASSPHGTDYNEQFF
TGTGCCAGCAGTCCCCACGGGACGGACTACAATGAGCAGTTCTTC
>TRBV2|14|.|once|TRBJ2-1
CASSGEASYNEQFF
TGTGCCAGCAGTGGGGAGGCCTCCTACAATGAGCAGTTCTTC
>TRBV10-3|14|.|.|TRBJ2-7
CAIRSDRHDYEQYF
TGTGCCATCAGATCGGACAGACATGATTACGAGCAGTACTTC
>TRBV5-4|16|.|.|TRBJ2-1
CASSLGAGGLLDEQFF
TGTGCCAGCAGCTTGGGGGCTGGAGGCTTATTGGATGAGCAGTTCTTC
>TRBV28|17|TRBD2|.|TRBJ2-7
CASTEGLAGGSAREQYF
TGTGCCAGCACCGAGGGACTAGCGGGAGGGTCGGCGAGGGAGCAGTACTTC
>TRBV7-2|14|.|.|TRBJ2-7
CASSGEGGTYEQYF
TGTGCCAGCAGCGGCGAGGGGGGGACCTACGAGCAGTACTTC
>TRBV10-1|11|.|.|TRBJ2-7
CASRTEYEQYF
TGCGCCAGCAGGACAGAGTACGAGCAGTACTTC
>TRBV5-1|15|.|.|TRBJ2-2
CASTAQGRGTGELFF
TGCGCCAGCACCGCACAGGGCCGGGGCACCGGGGAGCTGTTTTTT
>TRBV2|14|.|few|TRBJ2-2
CASRGLVRTGELFF
TGTGCCAGCAGGGGGCTGGTCCGCACCGGGGAGCTGTTTTTT
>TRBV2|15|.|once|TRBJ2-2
CASTTGTLYTGELFF
TGTGCCAGCACCACCGGGACCCTATACACCGGGGAGCTGTTTTTT
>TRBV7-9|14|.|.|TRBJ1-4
CASSLSRADEKLFF
TGTGCCAGCAGCTTATCGCGGGCGGATGAAAAACTGTTTTTT
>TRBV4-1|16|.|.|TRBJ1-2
CASSQARGRGTYGYTF
TGCGCCAGCAGCCAAGCCCGGGGCCGGGGGACGTATGGCTACACCTTC
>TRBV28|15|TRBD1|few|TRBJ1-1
CASAGQGALKTEAFF
TGTGCCAGCGCGGGACAGGGGGCCCTAAAAACTGAAGCTTTCTTT
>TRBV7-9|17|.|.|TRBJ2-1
CASSLAPRTTGWGEQFF
TGTGCCAGCAGCTTAGCCCCCAGGACTACTGGATGGGGTGAGCAGTTCTTC
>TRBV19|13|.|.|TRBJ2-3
CASSIAGADTQYF
TGTGCCAGTAGTATAGCAGGGGCCGATACGCAGTATTTT
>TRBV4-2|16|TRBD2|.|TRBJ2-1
CASSRPPGTSPDEQFF
TGTGCCAGCAGCCGGCCCCCCGGGACTAGCCCAGATGAGCAGTTCTTC
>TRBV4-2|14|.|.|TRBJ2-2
CASSQEGSTGELFF
TGTGCCAGCAGCCAAGAGGGGTCCACCGGGGAGCTGTTTTTT
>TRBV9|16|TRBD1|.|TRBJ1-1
CASSVPADRVNTEAFF
TGTGCCAGCAGCGTACCCGCGGACAGGGTGAACACTGAAGCTTTCTTT
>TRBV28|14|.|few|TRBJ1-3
CASSLRGTGNTIYF
TGTGCCAGCAGTCTCCGGGGCACTGGAAACACCATATATTTT
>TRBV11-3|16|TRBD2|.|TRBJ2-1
CASSYRASGRDSEQFF
TGTGCCAGCAGCTATCGGGCTAGCGGGAGAGATAGTGAGCAGTTCTTC
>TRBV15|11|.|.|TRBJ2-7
CATSIGVEQYF
TGTGCCACCAGCATAGGGGTCGAGCAGTACTTC
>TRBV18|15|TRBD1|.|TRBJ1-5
CASSPPNRGGQPQHF
TGTGCCAGCTCACCACCAAACAGGGGTGGTCAGCCCCAGCATTTT
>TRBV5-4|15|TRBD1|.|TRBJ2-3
CASSGDRGLTDTQYF
TGTGCCAGCAGCGGGGACAGGGGTTTGACAGATACGCAGTATTTT